This passage covers 21 T cell receptor beta chains from one sample sequenced in a study of a mutant IDH1 vaccine in newly diagnosed glioma. Libraries were prepared by immunoSEQ multiplex PCR; TCRdb keeps only in-frame clonotypes and omits some of them. The sample consists of 55,000 to 70,000 clones, 89% of them appearing once. Time point defined: week 11, during vaccination. It was 300 ug of mutant IDH1 20-mer peptide that made up each vaccine dose, given with topical imiquimod. These receptors are not linked to any known antigen. Sample: PBMCs, taken from a glioma patient whose treatment included an IDH1 peptide vaccine. The receptor source for this set is a man in his forties or fifties with glioma.

The chain combines TRBV28 with TRBJ1-5; D not resolved. Germline CDR1 reads MDHEN; CDR2 reads SYDVKM. This CDR3 spans 12 amino acids. Trimming took off 6 bases at V and 4 bases at J, with 7 bases between the two ends. The CDR3 loop reads CASSRFNQPQHF. The DNA of the CDR3 is TGTGCCAGCAGCCGGTTTAATCAGCCCCAGCATTTT.

The V and J genes are TRBV6-1 and TRBJ2-3, with D hard to call. V was shortened by 4 bases and J by 3 bases, with 5 bases between the two germline ends. Germline V lookup: CDR1 MNHNS, CDR2 SASEGT. The CDR3 loop spans 12 amino acids. The CDR3 loop reads CASSARTDTQYF. Here the CDR3 DNA reads TGTGCCAGCAGTGCCCGAACAGATACGCAGTATTTT.

The J gene is TRBJ1-1, the V gene TRBV5-1; 8 bases are a match to TRBD1. The V gene end was trimmed by 1 base and the J gene end by 1 base; junction bases not matched to a gene: 3. Germline values: CDR1 SGHRS, CDR2 YFSETQ. This CDR3 region has 15 residues. CDR3 DNA: TGCGCCAGCAGCTTGCCCGGGACAGGGAACACTGAAGCTTTCTTT. It encodes CASSLPGTGNTEAFF. Full variable domain (outside the CDR3, taken from reference TRBV5-1 and TRBJ1-1): KAGVTQTPRYLIKTRGQQVTLSCSPISGHRSVSWYQQTPGQGLQFLFEYFSETQRNKGNFPGRFSGRQFSNSRSEMNVSTLELGDSALYLCASSLPGTGNTEAFFGQGTRLTVV.

The chain employs TRBV27 and TRBJ2-5; 7 nucleotides line up with TRBD1. The germline V gene encodes CDR1 MNHEY and CDR2 SMNVEV (reference sequence). The CDR3 loop spans 18 amino acids. The junction had 12 bases not matched to a gene; V was cut back by 0 bases and J by 2 bases. CDR3 DNA sequence: TGTGCCAGCAGTTTATCTCGGGGATATAGGGACAGACAAGAGACCCAGTACTTC. This encodes CASSLSRGYRDRQETQYF.

The V gene is TRBV6-6, the J gene TRBJ1-1, with D hard to call. The CDR3 length is 14 residues. Trimming shortened V by 3 bases and J by 2 bases, and 10 bases separated the two germline ends. The V gene's germline CDR1 is MNHNY and CDR2 SVGAGI (reference sequence). The CDR3 coding sequence is TGTGCCAGCAGTTATCGTCAGTTTAACACTGAAGCTTTCTTT. It yields the protein CASSYRQFNTEAFF.

The chain links TRBV6-5 to TRBJ2-7; TRBD1 agrees at 9 bases. Germline loops: CDR1 MNHEY, CDR2 SVGAGI. V was pared by 6 bases and J by 7 bases, with 7 bases of the junction left unmatched. The length of the CDR3 is 13 residues. CDR3 region: CASRGGQGREQYV. The CDR3 DNA reads as TGTGCCAGCAGGGGGGGACAGGGTCGGGAGCAGTACGTC.

The J gene is TRBJ2-7, the V gene TRBV4-2; TRBD2 aligns across 10 bases. The CDR3 runs 15 residues. Germline V gene sequence: CDR1 LGHNA, CDR2 YNFKEQ. V dropped 1 base and J dropped 4; count of bases not matched to a gene: 4. CDR3 amino acids: CASSQALAGLYEQYF. The CDR3 DNA reads TGTGCCAGCAGCCAAGCACTAGCGGGACTTTACGAGCAGTACTTC.

This clone appeared a single time. CDR3 protein: CASSPPLAGWTEAFF. In DNA form, the CDR3 reads TGTGCCAGCTCACCACCTTTGGCAGGGTGGACTGAAGCTTTCTTT. V is TRBV18 and J is TRBJ1-1; TRBD1 is a possible D gene (5 bases). CDR1 KGHSH and CDR2 LQKENI come from the germline V gene. V gave up 0 bases and J gave up 5 bases, with 13 bases separating them. The length of the CDR3 is 15 residues.

Only a few counts were recorded for this clone. The gene calls are TRBV29-1 and TRBJ1-4; maybe TRBD1 (5 bases). Between the trimmed V and J ends, which lost 3 bases and 8 bases, there was a span of 13 bases. The germline CDR1 and CDR2 sequences are SQVTM and ANQGSEA. This CDR3 contains 13 residues. The chain's CDR3 is CSVEGQGGEKLFF. The CDR3 DNA reads as TGCAGCGTTGAGGGCCAGGGAGGGGAAAAACTGTTTTTT.

This clone was found once. The V gene is TRBV7-9, the J gene TRBJ1-1; possible D gene TRBD1, 5 bases. This CDR3 is 14 amino acids long. Looked up from germline, CDR1 is SEHNR and CDR2 is FQNEAQ (reference sequence). Deletions cut 11 bases from V and 1 base from J, with 17 bases between. This chain's CDR3 is CAVREAGPNTEAFF. The CDR3 region has the DNA TGTGCCGTTAGAGAGGCAGGGCCGAACACTGAAGCTTTCTTT.

This chain connects TRBV18 to TRBJ2-1; 7 nucleotides align to TRBD2. V trimming: 5 bases; J trimming: 9 bases; junction bases outside the gene matches: 10. CDR1 is KGHSH and CDR2 is LQKENI in the germline V gene. CDR3 length equals 14 residues. The CDR3 is CASSSGAGVSEQFF. CDR3 in DNA: TGTGCCAGCTCATCGGGTGCGGGAGTAAGTGAGCAGTTCTTC.

The chain carries TRBV25-1 and TRBJ2-5, with D possibly TRBD1 on 6 matching bases. The length of the CDR3 is 17 residues. Germline lookup yields CDR1 MGHDK and CDR2 SYGVNS. The V end was cut by 2 bases, the J end by 5 bases, with 21 bases between. The CDR3 coding sequence is TGTGCCAGCAGTGAAAGCAACGGGACACTCGAGGGGGAGACCCAGTACTTC. It translates to CASSESNGTLEGETQYF.

The chain employs TRBV9 and TRBJ2-6; no clear D. Germline CDR1 SGDLS, CDR2 YYNGEE. The ends were cut back, 4 bases at V and 2 bases at J, with 7 bases in the middle. CDR3 length: 14 residues. The CDR3, as DNA: TGTGCCAGCAGCTCTTTAACTGGGGCCAACGTCCTGACTTTC. Its protein is CASSSLTGANVLTF.

The V call is TRBV4-2, the J call TRBJ2-5, with no clear D. The V gene's germline CDR1 is LGHNA and CDR2 YNFKEQ. The CDR3 is 15 residues long. Trimming shortened V by 1 base and J by 7 bases, and 16 bases separated the two germline ends. The DNA for the CDR3 is TGTGCCAGCAGCCAAGGTTCAGTAAGTTTAGGGACCCAGTACTTC. Protein product: CASSQGSVSLGTQYF.

V usage is TRBV29-1 and J usage is TRBJ1-2; D gene uncertain. This CDR3 comprises 14 residues. From germline, CDR1 is SQVTM and CDR2 ANQGSEA. The V and J ends lost 7 bases and 0 bases respectively, with 15 bases between them. The CDR3 nucleotides read TGCAGCGCCCAAGAGACCCAGGCTAACTATGGCTACACCTTC. Residues: CSAQETQANYGYTF.

This clone was seen only a few times. CDR3 bases: TGTGCCAGCAGTCCCAATCAGCCCCAGCATTTT. This codes for CASSPNQPQHF. V is TRBV6-6 and J is TRBJ1-5; D uncertain. Germline V gene lookup returns CDR1 MNHNY and CDR2 SVGAGI (reference sequence). The CDR3 contains 11 residues. V lost 5 bases to trimming and J lost 3 bases, with 2 bases between them.

The chain joins TRBV19 to TRBJ2-1; TRBD2 might be the D (5 bases). The CDR3 spans 15 residues. V was clipped by 7 bases and J by 2 bases, with 15 bases between them. The germline V gene encodes CDR1 LNHDA and CDR2 SQIVND (reference sequence). The CDR3 DNA follows: TGTGCCAGTACCTCGGACTTTAGTCCCTACAATGAGCAGTTCTTC. Protein sequence: CASTSDFSPYNEQFF.

This clone was detected only once. The chain employs TRBV27 and TRBJ2-1; a weak D match, TRBD1 (7 bases). Germline loops: CDR1 MNHEY, CDR2 SMNVEV (reference sequence). V was shortened by 3 bases and J by 4 bases, with 16 bases between the two germline ends. This CDR3 region has 16 residues. CDR3 in DNA: TGTGCCAGCAGTTTTCTGGAGGGACAGCGGTACAATGAGCAGTTCTTC. It encodes CASSFLEGQRYNEQFF.

The chain carries TRBV28 and TRBJ2-5; no definite D call. Trimming shortened V by 7 bases and J by 9 bases, and 12 bases separated the two germline ends. CDR1 and CDR2 (germline): MDHEN, SYDVKM. CDR3 length: 11 amino acids. The CDR3 coding sequence is TGTGCCAGCATACCGTCGGACGCCCAGTACTTC. This sequence encodes CASIPSDAQYF.

This clone appeared a few times. The chain combines TRBV11-3 with TRBJ2-1, with no clear D. CDR1 is SGHNT and CDR2 is YENEEA in the germline V gene. The CDR3 loop spans 14 amino acids. The V gene lost 1 base and the J gene lost 8 bases, with 12 bases spanning the gap. In DNA form, the CDR3 reads TGTGCCAGCAGCTTAGGGCTACGAGGAGATGAGCAGTTCTTC. This sequence encodes CASSLGLRGDEQFF.

This chain connects TRBV27 to TRBJ1-2; D unresolved. V lost 5 bases to trimming and J lost 6 bases, with 13 bases between them. Germline V lookup: CDR1 MNHEY, CDR2 SMNVEV (reference sequence). The CDR3 is 13 residues long. The CDR3 nucleotides read TGTGCCAGCAGTCCCTCGACTGTGAATGGCTACACCTTC. Residues: CASSPSTVNGYTF.